This TCR beta chain comes out of a study of T cell repertoires in aging, cancer and after chemotherapy. General study points: Untreated cancer patients had significantly lower blood TCR diversity than age-matched healthy donors.

Worth noting for this clonotype: Its specificity is not known.

V was trimmed by 6 bases and J by 3 bases, leaving 12 bases between them. The CDR3 runs 14 residues. CDR1 is MNHEY and CDR2 is SMNVEV in the germline V gene (reference sequence). Multiplex touch-down PCR with TRB-A/B primers amplified rearranged V-D-J TRB sequences. TCRdb recomputed calls from the multiplex PCR reads with MiXCR, one row per CDR3 protein. Among approximately 10,000 distinct CDR3 sequences listed, roughly 40% were seen once. Amplification of TCR beta used genomic DNA extracted from peripheral blood. Sequenced input: blood. This chain links TRBV27 with TRBJ1-5, with D unclear. The clonotype originates from a human donor in good health. DNA for the CDR3: TGTGCCAGCAGCCTTCACCGGGACAATCAGCCCCAGCATTTT. Its protein product is CASSLHRDNQPQHF.